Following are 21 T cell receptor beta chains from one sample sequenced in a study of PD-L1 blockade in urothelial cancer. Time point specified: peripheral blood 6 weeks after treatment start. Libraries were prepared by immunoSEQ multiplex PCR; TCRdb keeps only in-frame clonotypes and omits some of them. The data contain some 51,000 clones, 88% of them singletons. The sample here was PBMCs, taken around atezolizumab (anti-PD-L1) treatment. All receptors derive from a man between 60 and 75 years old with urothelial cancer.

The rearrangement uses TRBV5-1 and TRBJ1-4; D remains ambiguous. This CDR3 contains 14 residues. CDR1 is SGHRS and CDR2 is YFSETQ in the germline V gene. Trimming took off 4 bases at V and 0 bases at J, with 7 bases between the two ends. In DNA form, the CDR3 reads TGCGCCAGCAGCCCGGGGACAACTAATGAAAAACTGTTTTTT. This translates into CASSPGTTNEKLFF.

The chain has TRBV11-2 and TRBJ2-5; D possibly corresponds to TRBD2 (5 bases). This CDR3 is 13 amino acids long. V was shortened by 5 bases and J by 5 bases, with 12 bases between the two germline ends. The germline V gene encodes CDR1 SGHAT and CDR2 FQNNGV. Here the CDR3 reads CASSTGLRETQYF. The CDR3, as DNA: TGTGCCAGCAGCACCGGACTCCGGGAGACCCAGTACTTC.

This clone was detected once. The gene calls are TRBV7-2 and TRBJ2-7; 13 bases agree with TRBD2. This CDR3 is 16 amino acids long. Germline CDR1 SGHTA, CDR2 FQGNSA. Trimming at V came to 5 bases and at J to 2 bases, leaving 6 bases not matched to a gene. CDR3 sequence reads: CASSPLGTSGTYEQYF. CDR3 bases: TGTGCCAGCAGCCCTTTAGGGACTAGCGGGACCTACGAGCAGTACTTC. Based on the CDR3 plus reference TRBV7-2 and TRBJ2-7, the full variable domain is GAGVSQSPSNKVTEKGKDVELRCDPISGHTALYWYRQSLGQGLEFLIYFQGNSAPDKSGLPSDRFSAERTGGSVSTLTIQRTQQEDSAVYLCASSPLGTSGTYEQYFGPGTRLTVT.

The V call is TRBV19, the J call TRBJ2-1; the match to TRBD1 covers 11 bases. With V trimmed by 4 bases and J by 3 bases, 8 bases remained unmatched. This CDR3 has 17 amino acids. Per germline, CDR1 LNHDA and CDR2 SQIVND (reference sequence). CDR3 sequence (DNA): TGTGCCAGTAGTACTGGGACAGGGGGGCCCAACTACAATGAGCAGTTCTTC. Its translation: CASSTGTGGPNYNEQFF.

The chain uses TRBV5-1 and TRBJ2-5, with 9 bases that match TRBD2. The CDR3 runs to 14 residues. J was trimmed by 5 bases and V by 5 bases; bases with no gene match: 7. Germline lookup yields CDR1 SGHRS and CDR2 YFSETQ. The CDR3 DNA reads TGCGCCAGCAGGAGGCGCGGGGGGGATGAGACCCAGTACTTC. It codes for CASRRRGGDETQYF.

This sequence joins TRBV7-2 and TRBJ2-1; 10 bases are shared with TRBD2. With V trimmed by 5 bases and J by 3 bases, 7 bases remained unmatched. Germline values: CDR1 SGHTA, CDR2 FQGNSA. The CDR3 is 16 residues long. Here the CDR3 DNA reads TGTGCCAGCAGCACTAGGACTAGCGGAAGCTACAATGAGCAGTTCTTC. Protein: CASSTRTSGSYNEQFF.

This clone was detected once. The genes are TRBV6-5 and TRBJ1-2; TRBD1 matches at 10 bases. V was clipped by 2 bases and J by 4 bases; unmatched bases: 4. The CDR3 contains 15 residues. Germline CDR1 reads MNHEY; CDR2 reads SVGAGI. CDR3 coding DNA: TGTGCCAGCAGTTACCTGGGACAGGGGACCTATGGCTACACCTTC. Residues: CASSYLGQGTYGYTF.

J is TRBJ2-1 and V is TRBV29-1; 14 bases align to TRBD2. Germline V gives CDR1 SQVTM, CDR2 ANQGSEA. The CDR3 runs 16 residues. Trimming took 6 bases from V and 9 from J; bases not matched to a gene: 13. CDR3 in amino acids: CSVSTSGLAGALEQFF. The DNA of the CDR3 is TGCAGCGTATCAACTTCGGGACTAGCGGGAGCTCTTGAGCAGTTCTTC.

This chain's CDR3 is CASSPGGGAYDTQYF. The CDR3 DNA reads TGTGCCAGCAGCCCAGGCGGGGGGGCCTATGATACGCAGTATTTT. This chain connects TRBV9 to TRBJ2-3, with TRBD2 matching over 9 bases. Germline assignment: CDR1 SGDLS and CDR2 YYNGEE. The CDR3 sequence is 15 residues long. V shed 4 bases and J 6 bases; nucleotides not matched to a gene: 9.

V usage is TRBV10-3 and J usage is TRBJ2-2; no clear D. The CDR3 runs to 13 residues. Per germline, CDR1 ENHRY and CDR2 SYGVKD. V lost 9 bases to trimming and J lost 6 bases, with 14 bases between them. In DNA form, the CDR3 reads TGTGCCATAAACTCCATGGTTTCCGGGGAGCTGTTTTTT. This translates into CAINSMVSGELFF.

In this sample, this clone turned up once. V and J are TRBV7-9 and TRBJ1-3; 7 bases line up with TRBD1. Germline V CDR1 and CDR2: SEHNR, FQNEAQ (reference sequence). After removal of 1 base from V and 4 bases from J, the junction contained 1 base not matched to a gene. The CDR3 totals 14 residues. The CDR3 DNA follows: TGTGCCAGCAGCTTAGGGGGACAGGGAAACACCATATATTTT. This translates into CASSLGGQGNTIYF.

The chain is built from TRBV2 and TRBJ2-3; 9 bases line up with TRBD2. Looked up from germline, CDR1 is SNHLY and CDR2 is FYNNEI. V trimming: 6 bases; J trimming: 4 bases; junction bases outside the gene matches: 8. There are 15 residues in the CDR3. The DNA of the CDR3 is TGTGCCAGCAGACCGCGGGGGGGCTATCCAGATACGCAGTATTTT. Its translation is CASRPRGGYPDTQYF.

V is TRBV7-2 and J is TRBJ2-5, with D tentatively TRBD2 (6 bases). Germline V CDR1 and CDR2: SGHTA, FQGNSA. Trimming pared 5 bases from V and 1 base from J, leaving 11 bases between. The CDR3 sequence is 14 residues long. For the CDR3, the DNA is TGTGCCAGCAGCATTAGGAGGGGCCAAGAGACCCAGTACTTC. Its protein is CASSIRRGQETQYF.

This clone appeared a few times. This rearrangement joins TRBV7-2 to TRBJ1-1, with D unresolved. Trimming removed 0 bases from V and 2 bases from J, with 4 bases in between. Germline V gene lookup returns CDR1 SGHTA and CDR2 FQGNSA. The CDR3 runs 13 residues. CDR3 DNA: TGTGCCAGCAGCTTAGCAGCTAACACTGAAGCTTTCTTT. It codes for CASSLAANTEAFF.

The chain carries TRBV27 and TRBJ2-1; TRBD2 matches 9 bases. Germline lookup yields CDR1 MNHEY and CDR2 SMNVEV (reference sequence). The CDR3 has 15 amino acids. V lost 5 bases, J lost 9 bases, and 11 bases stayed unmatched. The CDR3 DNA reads TGTGCCAGCAGTCCAACCGCGGGAGGGCCTCGTGAGCAGTTCTTC. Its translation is CASSPTAGGPREQFF.

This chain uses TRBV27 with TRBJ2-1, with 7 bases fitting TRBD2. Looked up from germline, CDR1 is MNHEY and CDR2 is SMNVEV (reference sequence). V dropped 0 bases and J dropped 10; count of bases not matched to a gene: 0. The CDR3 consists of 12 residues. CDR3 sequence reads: CASSLSAGEQFF. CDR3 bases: TGTGCCAGCAGTTTATCAGCGGGGGAGCAGTTCTTC.

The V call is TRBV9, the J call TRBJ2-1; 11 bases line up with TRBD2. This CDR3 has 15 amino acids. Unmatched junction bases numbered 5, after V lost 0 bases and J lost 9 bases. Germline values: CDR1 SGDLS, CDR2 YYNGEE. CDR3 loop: CASSVEASGGIEQFF. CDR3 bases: TGTGCCAGCAGCGTAGAAGCTAGCGGGGGGATTGAGCAGTTCTTC.

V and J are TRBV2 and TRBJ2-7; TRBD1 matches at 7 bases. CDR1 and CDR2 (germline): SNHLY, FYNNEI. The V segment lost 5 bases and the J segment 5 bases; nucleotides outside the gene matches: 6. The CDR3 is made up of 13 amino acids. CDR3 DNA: TGTGCCAGCAGTAGAACAGGGGCCCACGAGCAGTACTTC. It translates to CASSRTGAHEQYF.

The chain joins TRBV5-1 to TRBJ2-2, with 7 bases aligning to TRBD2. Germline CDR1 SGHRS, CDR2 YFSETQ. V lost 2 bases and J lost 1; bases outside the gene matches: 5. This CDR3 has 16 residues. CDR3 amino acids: CASSFDPSGNTGELFF. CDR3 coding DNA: TGCGCCAGCAGCTTCGATCCTAGCGGGAACACCGGGGAGCTGTTTTTT.

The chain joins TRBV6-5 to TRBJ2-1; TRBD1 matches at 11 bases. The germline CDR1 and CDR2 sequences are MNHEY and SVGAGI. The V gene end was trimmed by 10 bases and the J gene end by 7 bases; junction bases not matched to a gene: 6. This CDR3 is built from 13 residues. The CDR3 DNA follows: TGTGCCACCGGGACAGGGGGTTGGAATGAGCAGTTCTTC. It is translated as CATGTGGWNEQFF.

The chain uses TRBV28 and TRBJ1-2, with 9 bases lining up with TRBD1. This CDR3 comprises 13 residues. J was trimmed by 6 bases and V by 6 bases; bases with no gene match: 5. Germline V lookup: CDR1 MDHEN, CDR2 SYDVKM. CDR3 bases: TGTGCCAGCAGCACCGGGACAGGGCATGGCTACACCTTC. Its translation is CASSTGTGHGYTF.